This T cell receptor beta chain emerged from a study of cytomegalovirus exposure and HLA in healthy donors. Study at large: It was reported in a later analysis that the same platform had been used for the 90 to 150 validation repertoires as for the 550 to 700 first-cohort repertoires.

As concerns this clone: Its target is not known.

Using immunoSEQ multiplex PCR, the repertoire was profiled, and TCRdb retains in-frame clones only, with some absent. The table records 100,000 to 150,000 clones, 85% to 90% of them present only once. Points from the study as a whole: First-cohort TCR clusters tended to co-occur in the 120 or so validation repertoires, a later analysis found. Reports credit the classifier with highly specific, highly sensitive diagnosis of cytomegalovirus status.

V shed 6 bases and J 4 bases; nucleotides not matched to a gene: 7. Germline CDR1 is MNHEY and CDR2 is SVGAGI. The CDR3 consists of 15 residues. The TCR sequence derives from a man younger than 45 in good health and CMV-seronegative. Sequencing input: PBMCs. The chain couples TRBV6-5 to TRBJ1-2, with TRBD1 matching 11 bases. In DNA, the CDR3 is TGTGCCAGCAGGGCGGACAGGGGGCCAACCTATGGCTACACCTTC. Its protein product is CASRADRGPTYGYTF.